This T cell receptor (beta chain) derives from a study of cytomegalovirus exposure and HLA in healthy donors. Study-wide results and caveats: An ancestry cluster, one associated with Asian ancestry, reportedly showed fewer N-insertions than the approximately 670-donor mean in a later analysis.

About this clone: The antigen is not known.

Germline-derived CDR1 and CDR2 are KGHSH and LQKENI. Trimming took 2 bases from V and 3 from J; bases not matched to a gene: 12. This CDR3 has 19 residues. PCR primers comprised 60 Vbeta and 13 Jbeta primers. Using immunoSEQ multiplex PCR, the repertoire was profiled, and TCRdb retains in-frame clones only, with some absent. The repertoire table contains about 200,000 clones. Material for sequencing was PBMCs. This TCR was recovered from a girl aged 2-15 years in good health and CMV-seropositive. The chain joins TRBV18 to TRBJ2-1; 11 bases are shared with TRBD2. CDR3 in DNA: TGTGCCAGCTCACCATCGGTCTATAGCGGGAGGGATAACTACAATGAGCAGTTCTTC. This codes for CASSPSVYSGRDNYNEQFF.